The text below deals with one T cell receptor beta chain. These data come from a study of blood T cell repertoires in COVID-19. About the research overall: T cells, B-cell-depleted T cells, or PBMCs provided the cDNA or gDNA that served as material.

The CDR3 totals 14 residues. CDR1 is LNHDA and CDR2 is SQIVND in the germline V gene (reference sequence). Trimming took 9 bases from V and 4 from J; bases not matched to a gene: 7. In the original workflow: It was from reference gene primer amplification that nucleated cell counts were estimated. Profiling relied on immunoSEQ multiplex PCR, and the TCRdb table lists in-frame clones only, not all of them. The V and J calls and the clone size are those of that table, but D and trimming were determined from the DNA. The sample includes under 300,000 clones, 83% of them seen just once. The sequence was collected from a human donor in a cohort sampled during active COVID-19. The rearrangement links TRBV19 to TRBJ2-3, with 10 bases matching TRBD1. The sequenced material came from peripheral blood. The CDR3 loop reads CASRRQGAADTQYF. Here the CDR3 DNA reads TGTGCCAGCCGGAGACAGGGGGCCGCAGATACGCAGTATTTT.